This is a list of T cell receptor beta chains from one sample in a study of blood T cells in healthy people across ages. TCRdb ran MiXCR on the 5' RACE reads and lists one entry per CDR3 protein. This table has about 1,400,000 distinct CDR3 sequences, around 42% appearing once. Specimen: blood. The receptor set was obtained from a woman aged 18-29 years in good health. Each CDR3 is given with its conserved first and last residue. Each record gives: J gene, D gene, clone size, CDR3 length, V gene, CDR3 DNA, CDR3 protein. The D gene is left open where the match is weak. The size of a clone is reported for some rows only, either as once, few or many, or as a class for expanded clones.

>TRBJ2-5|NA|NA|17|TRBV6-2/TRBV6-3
TGTGCCAGCAGTTACTCCCCTCCGGGAACGTCCTACAATGAGCAGTACTTC
CASSYSPPGTSYNEQYF
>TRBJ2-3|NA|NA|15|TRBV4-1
TGCGCCAGCAGCCTTCAGGGTTCAATCACAGATACGCAGTATTTT
CASSLQGSITDTQYF
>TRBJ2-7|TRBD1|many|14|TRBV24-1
TGTGCCACCAGTGAGGACGGGACAGCGGACGAGCAGTACTTC
CATSEDGTADEQYF
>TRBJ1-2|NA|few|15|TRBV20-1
TGCAGTGCCAACCCTAGGGAGGGGACCCTATATGGCTACACCTTC
CSANPREGTLYGYTF
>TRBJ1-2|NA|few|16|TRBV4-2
TGTGCCAGCAGCCAAGAGATAGGGTCCAACCTTTATGGCTACACCTTC
CASSQEIGSNLYGYTF
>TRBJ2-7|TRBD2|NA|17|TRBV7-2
TGTGCCAGCAGCTCCGCTTCGACTAGCGGTGGGGCCTACGAGCAGTACTTC
CASSSASTSGGAYEQYF
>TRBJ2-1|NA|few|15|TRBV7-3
TGTGCCAGCAGCTTAACGGGCCAACATTACAATGAGCAGTTCTTC
CASSLTGQHYNEQFF
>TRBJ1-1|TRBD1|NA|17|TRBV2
TGTGCCGGCAACAAACCGGGACAGGGCATCATGAACACTGAAGCTTTCTTT
CAGNKPGQGIMNTEAFF
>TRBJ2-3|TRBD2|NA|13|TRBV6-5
TGTGCCAGCGGGACTAGCGGCGGGGATACGCAGTATTTT
CASGTSGGDTQYF
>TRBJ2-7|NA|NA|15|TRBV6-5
TGTGCCAGCACTAGAGGGGCAGGGGCGAAAAGCGAGCAGTACTTC
CASTRGAGAKSEQYF
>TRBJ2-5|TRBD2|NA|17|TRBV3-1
TGTGCCAGCAGCCAAGGACGGGGGGGCCTGTTACAAGAGACCCAGTACTTC
CASSQGRGGLLQETQYF
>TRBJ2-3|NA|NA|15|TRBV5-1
TGCGCCAGCAGCTTGTTGGTCAGCGACACAGATACGCAGTATTTT
CASSLLVSDTDTQYF
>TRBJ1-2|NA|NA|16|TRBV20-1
TGCAGTGCTAGTTTGGCAGAGTCCACCCCTAACTATGGCTACACCTTC
CSASLAESTPNYGYTF
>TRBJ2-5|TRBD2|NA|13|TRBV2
TGTGCCAGCAGTGGACTAGCTGGGGAGACCCAGTACTTC
CASSGLAGETQYF
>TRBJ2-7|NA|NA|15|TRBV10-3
TGTGCCATCAGTGATGTACAGGAATGGAGCTACGAGCAGTACTTC
CAISDVQEWSYEQYF
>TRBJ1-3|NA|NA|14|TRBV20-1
TGCAGTGCTAGACAGGCCAGCTCTGGAAACACCATATATTTT
CSARQASSGNTIYF
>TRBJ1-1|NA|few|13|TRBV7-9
TGTGCCAGCAGCCAAATCAGGGAATCTGAAGCTTTCTTT
CASSQIRESEAFF
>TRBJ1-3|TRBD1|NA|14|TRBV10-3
TGTGCCATCAGACAGGGGGGTGCTGGAAACACCATATATTTT
CAIRQGGAGNTIYF
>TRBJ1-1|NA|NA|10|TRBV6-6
TGTGCCACCAGGGCACCCGAGGCTTTCTTT
CATRAPEAFF